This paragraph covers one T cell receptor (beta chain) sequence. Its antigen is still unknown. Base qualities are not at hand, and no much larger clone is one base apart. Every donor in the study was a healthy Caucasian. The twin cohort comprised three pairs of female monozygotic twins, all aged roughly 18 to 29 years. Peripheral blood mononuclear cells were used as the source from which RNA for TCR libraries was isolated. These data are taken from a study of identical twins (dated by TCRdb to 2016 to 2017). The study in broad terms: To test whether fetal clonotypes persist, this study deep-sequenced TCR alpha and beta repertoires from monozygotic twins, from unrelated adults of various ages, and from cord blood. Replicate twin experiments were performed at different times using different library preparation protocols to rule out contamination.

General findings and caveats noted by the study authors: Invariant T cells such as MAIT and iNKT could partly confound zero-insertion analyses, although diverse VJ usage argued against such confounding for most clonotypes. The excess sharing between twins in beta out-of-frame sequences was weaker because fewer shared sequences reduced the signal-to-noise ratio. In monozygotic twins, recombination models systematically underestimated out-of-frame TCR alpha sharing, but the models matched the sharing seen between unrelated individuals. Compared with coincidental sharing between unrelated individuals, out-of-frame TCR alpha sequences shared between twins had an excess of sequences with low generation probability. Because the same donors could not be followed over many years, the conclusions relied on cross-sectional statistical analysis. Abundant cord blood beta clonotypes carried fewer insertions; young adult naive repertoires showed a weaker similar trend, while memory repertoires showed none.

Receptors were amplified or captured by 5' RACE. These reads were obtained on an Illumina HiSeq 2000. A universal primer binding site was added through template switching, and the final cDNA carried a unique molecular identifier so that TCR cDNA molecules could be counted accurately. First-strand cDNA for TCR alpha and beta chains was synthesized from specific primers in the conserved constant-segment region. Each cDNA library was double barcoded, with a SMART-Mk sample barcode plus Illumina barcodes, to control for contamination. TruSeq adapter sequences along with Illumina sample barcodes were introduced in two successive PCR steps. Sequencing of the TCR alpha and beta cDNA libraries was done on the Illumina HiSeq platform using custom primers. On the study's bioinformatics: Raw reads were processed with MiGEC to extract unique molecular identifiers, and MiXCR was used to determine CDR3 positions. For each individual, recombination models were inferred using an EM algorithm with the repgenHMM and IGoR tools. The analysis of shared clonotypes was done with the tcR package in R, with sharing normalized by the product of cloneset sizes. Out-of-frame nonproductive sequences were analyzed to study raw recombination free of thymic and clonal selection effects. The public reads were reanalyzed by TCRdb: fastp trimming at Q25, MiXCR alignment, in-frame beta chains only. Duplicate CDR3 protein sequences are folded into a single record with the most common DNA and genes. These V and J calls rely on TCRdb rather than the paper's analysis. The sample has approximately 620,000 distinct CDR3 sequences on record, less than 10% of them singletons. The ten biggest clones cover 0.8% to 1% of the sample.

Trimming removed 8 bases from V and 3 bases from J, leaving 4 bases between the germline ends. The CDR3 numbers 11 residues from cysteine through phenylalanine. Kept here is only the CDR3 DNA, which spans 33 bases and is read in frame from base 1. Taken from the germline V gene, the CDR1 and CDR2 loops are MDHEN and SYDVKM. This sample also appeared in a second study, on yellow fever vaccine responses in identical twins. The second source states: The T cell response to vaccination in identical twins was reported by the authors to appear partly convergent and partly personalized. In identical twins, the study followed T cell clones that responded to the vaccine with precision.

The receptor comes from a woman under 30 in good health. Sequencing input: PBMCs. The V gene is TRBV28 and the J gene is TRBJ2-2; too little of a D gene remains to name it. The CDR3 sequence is CASDDTGELFF. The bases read TGTGCCAGCGACGACACCGGGGAGCTGTTTTTT. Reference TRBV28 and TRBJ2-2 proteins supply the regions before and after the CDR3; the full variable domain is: DVKVTQSSRYLVKRTGEKVFLECVQDMDHENMFWYRQDPGLGLRLIYFSYDVKMKEKGDIPEGYSVSREKKERFSLILESASTNQTSMYLCASDDTGELFFGEGSRLTVL.